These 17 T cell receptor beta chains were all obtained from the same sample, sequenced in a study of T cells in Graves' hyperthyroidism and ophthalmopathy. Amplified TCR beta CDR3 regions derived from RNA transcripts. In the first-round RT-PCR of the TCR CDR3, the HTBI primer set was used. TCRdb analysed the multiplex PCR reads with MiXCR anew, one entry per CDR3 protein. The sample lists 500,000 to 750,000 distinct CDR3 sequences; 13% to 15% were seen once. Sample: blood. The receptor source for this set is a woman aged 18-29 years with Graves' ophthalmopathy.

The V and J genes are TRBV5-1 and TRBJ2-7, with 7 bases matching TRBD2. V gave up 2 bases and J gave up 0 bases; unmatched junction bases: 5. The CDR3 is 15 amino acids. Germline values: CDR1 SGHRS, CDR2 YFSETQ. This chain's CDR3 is CASSFAGTTSYEQYF. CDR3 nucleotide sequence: TGCGCCAGCAGCTTCGCCGGGACTACCTCCTACGAGCAGTACTTC.

Here the CDR3 reads CASSYLQRETQYF. The CDR3 region has the DNA TGTGCCAGCAGTTACCTCCAGAGGGAGACCCAGTACTTC. The J gene is TRBJ2-5, the V gene TRBV6-9; no clear D gene. Trimming stripped 3 bases from V and 5 bases from J, with 10 bases between. Germline loops: CDR1 MNHGY, CDR2 SVAAGI. The CDR3 runs to 13 residues.

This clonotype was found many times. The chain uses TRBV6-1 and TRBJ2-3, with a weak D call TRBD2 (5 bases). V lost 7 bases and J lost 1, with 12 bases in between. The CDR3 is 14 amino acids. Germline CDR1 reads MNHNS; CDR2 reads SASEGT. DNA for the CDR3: TGTGCCAGCACCCCTGAGGGAGGCACAGATACGCAGTATTTT. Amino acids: CASTPEGGTDTQYF.

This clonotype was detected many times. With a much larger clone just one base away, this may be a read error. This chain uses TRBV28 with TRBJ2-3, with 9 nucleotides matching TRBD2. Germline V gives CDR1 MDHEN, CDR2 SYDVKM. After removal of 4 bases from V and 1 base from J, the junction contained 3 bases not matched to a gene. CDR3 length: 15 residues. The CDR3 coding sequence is TGTGCCAGCAGTTCCGGCGGGAGGGGCACAGATACGCAGTATTTT. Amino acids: CASSSGGRGTDTQYF.

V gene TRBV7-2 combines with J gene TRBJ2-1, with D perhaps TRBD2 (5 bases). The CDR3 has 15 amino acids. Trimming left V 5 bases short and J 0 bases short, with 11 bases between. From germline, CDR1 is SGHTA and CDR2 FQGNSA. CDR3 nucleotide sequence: TGTGCCAGCAGCATAACTAGTAGCTCCTACAATGAGCAGTTCTTC. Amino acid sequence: CASSITSSSYNEQFF.

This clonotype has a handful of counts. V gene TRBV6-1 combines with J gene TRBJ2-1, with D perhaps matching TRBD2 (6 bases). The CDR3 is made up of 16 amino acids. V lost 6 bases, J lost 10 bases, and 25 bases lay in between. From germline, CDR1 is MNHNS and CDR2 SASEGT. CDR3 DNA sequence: TGTGCCAGCAGCGCAGTAGGGAACCCACCCCTAGCGGAGCAGTTCTTC. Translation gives CASSAVGNPPLAEQFF.

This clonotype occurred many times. CDR3 sequence (DNA): TGTGCCAGCAGTCTCCGACAGAATCAGCCCCAGCATTTT. It encodes CASSLRQNQPQHF. The chain has TRBV27 and TRBJ1-5, with a tentative D call TRBD1 (5 bases). This CDR3 has 13 amino acids. V lost 5 bases and J 4 bases, leaving 9 bases between the germline ends. Per germline, CDR1 MNHEY and CDR2 SMNVEV (reference sequence).

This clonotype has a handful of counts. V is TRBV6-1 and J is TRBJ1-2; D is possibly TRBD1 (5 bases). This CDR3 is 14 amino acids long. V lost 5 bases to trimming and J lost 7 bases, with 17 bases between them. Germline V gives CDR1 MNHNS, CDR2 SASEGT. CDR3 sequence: CASSPLGLLSGYTF. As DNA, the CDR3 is TGTGCCAGCAGTCCACTGGGGCTTCTGAGTGGCTACACCTTC.

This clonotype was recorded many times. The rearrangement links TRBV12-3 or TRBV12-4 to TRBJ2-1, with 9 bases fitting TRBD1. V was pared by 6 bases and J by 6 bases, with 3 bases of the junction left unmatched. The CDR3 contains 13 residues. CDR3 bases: TGTGCCAGCAGGGGACAGGGTGGCAATGAGCAGTTCTTC. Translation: CASRGQGGNEQFF.

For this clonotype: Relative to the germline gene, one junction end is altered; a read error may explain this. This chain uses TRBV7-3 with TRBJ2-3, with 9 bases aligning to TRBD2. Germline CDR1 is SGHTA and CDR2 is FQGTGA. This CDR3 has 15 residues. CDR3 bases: TGTGCCAGCAGCTTACTAGCGGGACTTACAGTTACGCAGTATTTT. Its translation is CASSLLAGLTVTQYF.

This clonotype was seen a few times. The DNA of the CDR3 is TGTGCCAGCAGCTTAGCTGGGCGCACCGAGCAGTACTTC. This encodes CASSLAGRTEQYF. The J gene is TRBJ2-7, the V gene TRBV11-2; D ambiguous. The CDR3 sequence is 13 residues long. Trimming cost V 1 base and J 6 bases, with 10 bases left between them. Germline V gene sequence: CDR1 SGHAT, CDR2 FQNNGV.

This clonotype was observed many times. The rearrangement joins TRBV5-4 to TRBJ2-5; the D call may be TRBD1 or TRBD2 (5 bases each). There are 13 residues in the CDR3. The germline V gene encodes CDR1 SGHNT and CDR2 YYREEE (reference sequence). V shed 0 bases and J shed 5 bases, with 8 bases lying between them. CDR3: CASSLAWGETQYF. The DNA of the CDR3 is TGTGCCAGCAGCTTGGCATGGGGGGAGACCCAGTACTTC.

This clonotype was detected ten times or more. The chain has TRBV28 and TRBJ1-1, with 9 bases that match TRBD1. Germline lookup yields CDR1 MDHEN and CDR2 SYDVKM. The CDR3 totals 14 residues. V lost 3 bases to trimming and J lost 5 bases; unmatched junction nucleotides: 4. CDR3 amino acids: CASSLGGQGTEAFF. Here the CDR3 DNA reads TGTGCCAGCAGTTTGGGGGGACAGGGAACTGAAGCTTTCTTT. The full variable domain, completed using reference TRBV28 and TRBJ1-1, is DVKVTQSSRYLVKRTGEKVFLECVQDMDHENMFWYRQDPGLGLRLIYFSYDVKMKEKGDIPEGYSVSREKKERFSLILESASTNQTSMYLCASSLGGQGTEAFFGQGTRLTVV.

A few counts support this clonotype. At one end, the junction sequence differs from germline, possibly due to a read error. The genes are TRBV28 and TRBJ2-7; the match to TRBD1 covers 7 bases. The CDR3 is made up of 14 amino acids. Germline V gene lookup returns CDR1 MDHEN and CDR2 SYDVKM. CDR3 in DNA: TGTGCCAGCAGTCCCGACAGGGCGGCTTACGAGCGGTACTTC. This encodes CASSPDRAAYERYF.

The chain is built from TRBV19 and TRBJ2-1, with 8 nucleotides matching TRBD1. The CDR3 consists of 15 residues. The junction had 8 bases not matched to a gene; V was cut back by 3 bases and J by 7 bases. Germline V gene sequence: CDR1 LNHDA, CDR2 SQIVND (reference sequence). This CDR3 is CASSILGQGWNEQFF. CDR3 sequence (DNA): TGTGCCAGTAGTATTCTCGGACAGGGTTGGAATGAGCAGTTCTTC.

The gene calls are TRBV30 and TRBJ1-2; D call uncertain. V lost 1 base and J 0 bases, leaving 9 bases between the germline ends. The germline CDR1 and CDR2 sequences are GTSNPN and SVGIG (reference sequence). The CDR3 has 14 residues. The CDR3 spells CAWSEYRSNYGYTF. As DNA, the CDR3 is TGTGCCTGGAGTGAATATCGGTCTAACTATGGCTACACCTTC.

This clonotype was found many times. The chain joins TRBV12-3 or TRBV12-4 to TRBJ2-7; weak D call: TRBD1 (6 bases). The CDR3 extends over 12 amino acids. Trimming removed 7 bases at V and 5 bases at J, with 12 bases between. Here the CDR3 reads CASTAGANEQYF. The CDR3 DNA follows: TGTGCCAGCACGGCAGGGGCTAACGAGCAGTACTTC.